Listed here are 11 T cell receptor beta chains from one sample, sequenced in a study of response to subunit inactivated influenza vaccine. One entry per CDR3 protein results from TCRdb running MiXCR on the RT-PCR reads. The repertoire holds some 300,000 distinct CDR3 sequences, with over 20% as singletons. The sample in question was PBMCs from blood, obtained about 20 months after vaccination. The receptor set was obtained from a man aged 45 to 70 who received an inactivated influenza vaccine.

This clonotype was seen a few times. The CDR3 DNA reads TGCGCCAGCAGCCAAGGGGCGGGGGTAGGCAACTATGGCTACACCTTC. Translated, it gives CASSQGAGVGNYGYTF. This chain joins TRBV4-3 and TRBJ1-2; maybe TRBD1 (5 bases). Deletions cut 1 base from V and 2 bases from J, with 14 bases between. The V gene's germline CDR1 is LGHNA and CDR2 YSLEER. This CDR3 comprises 16 residues.

The chain carries TRBV6-5 and TRBJ2-7; D perhaps matches TRBD1 (6 bases). From germline, CDR1 is MNHEY and CDR2 SVGAGI. V lost 2 bases and J 6 bases, leaving 11 bases between the germline ends. The CDR3 is made up of 13 amino acids. The CDR3 DNA follows: TGTGCCAGCAGTTACGTGTCAGGGGTCGAGCAGTACTTC. Its protein product is CASSYVSGVEQYF.

The rearrangement uses TRBV4-3 and TRBJ2-6; D gene ambiguous. The CDR3 spans 17 residues. V was shortened by 0 bases and J by 4 bases, with 13 bases between the two germline ends. Germline CDR1 is LGHNA and CDR2 is YSLEER. CDR3 sequence: CASSQDLRVSGANVLTF. CDR3 DNA: TGCGCCAGCAGCCAAGATCTACGGGTGTCAGGGGCCAACGTCCTGACTTTC.

CDR3 DNA sequence: TGTGCCAGCACCTTGTGGGCCGCGAACACCGGGGAGCTGTTTTTT. It is translated as CASTLWAANTGELFF. The chain is built from TRBV7-9 and TRBJ2-2, with D uncertain. The CDR3 length is 15 residues. Trimming removed 7 bases from V and 0 bases from J, with 12 bases in between. CDR1 SEHNR and CDR2 FQNEAQ come from the germline V gene (reference sequence).

There are many counts of this clonotype. The rearrangement links TRBV7-2 to TRBJ1-1; D perhaps matches TRBD1 (5 bases). Looked up from germline, CDR1 is SGHTA and CDR2 is FQGNSA. The CDR3 is 14 amino acids. The V and J ends lost 1 base and 8 bases respectively, with 14 bases between them. CDR3 residues: CASSLVFGDGEAFF. CDR3 nucleotides: TGTGCCAGCAGCTTAGTCTTTGGGGACGGGGAAGCTTTCTTT.

The chain uses TRBV6-6 and TRBJ1-3; D is unclear. Germline loops: CDR1 MNHNY, CDR2 SVGAGI (reference sequence). The CDR3 length is 11 residues. Deletions cut 2 bases from V and 14 bases from J, with 10 bases between. The CDR3 nucleotides are TGTGCCAGCAGTTACCGCTCTGACTTATATTTT. Translated: CASSYRSDLYF.

The V and J genes are TRBV4-3 and TRBJ1-5; D not resolved. The germline V gene encodes CDR1 LGHNA and CDR2 YSLEER. V was clipped by 1 base and J by 2 bases, with 9 bases between them. There are 15 residues in the CDR3. The chain's CDR3 is CASSQVYGGNQPQHF. DNA for the CDR3: TGCGCCAGCAGCCAAGTATACGGCGGCAATCAGCCCCAGCATTTT.

This clonotype occurred a few times. This sequence joins TRBV28 and TRBJ1-5; TRBD1 matches 7 bases. Germline V gene sequence: CDR1 MDHEN, CDR2 SYDVKM. Losses at the gene ends were 6 bases for V and 6 bases for J; bases not matched to a gene: 11. The CDR3 runs 15 residues. The CDR3 reads CASRTGQGVGQPQHF. The CDR3 nucleotides are TGTGCCAGCAGGACGGGTCAGGGGGTAGGTCAGCCCCAGCATTTT.

This clonotype was picked up a small number of times. The chain carries TRBV29-1 and TRBJ2-5; 8 nucleotides match TRBD2. The CDR3 has 15 residues. Germline trimming cut 4 bases from V and 1 base from J; bases unmatched to any gene: 8. In germline, CDR1 is SQVTM, CDR2 ANQGSEA. CDR3 in DNA: TGCAGCGTTGGCTGGGTAGCGGGAAGCCAAGAGACCCAGTACTTC. Translating it yields CSVGWVAGSQETQYF.

J is TRBJ1-2 and V is TRBV12-3 or TRBV12-4; 7 nucleotides line up with TRBD1. V was clipped by 6 bases and J by 2 bases; unmatched bases: 9. The CDR3 is 15 residues long. The CDR3 protein is CASSATPTGNYGYTF. For the CDR3, the DNA is TGTGCCAGCAGCGCCACCCCGACAGGGAACTATGGCTACACCTTC.

This clonotype was seen many times. The rearrangement joins TRBV3-1 to TRBJ1-5; D is ambiguous. The germline V and J ends were trimmed by 1 base and 4 bases, with 5 bases remaining between them. The CDR3 length is 13 residues. Germline CDR1 reads LGHDT; CDR2 reads YNNKEL (reference sequence). The CDR3 spells CASSQGINQPQHF. The CDR3 bases are TGTGCCAGCAGCCAAGGGATTAATCAGCCCCAGCATTTT.